Shown below are 8 T cell receptor beta chains from a single sample sequenced in a study of a mutant IDH1 vaccine in newly diagnosed glioma. Repertoires were generated with immunoSEQ multiplex PCR, while TCRdb's copy carries only in-frame clones and drops some. The sample has about 46,000 clones, roughly 85% seen once; the top ten hold about 2.5%. Time point meaning: baseline, week 1 (first vaccination visit). Treatment: pre-vaccination baseline after standard-of-care therapy. Sequenced here: PBMCs, sampled from a glioma patient treated with radiotherapy, temozolomide or both. The receptors were gathered from a man aged 40-50 years with glioma.

J is TRBJ2-6 and V is TRBV19; 8 bases agree with TRBD1. The CDR3 extends over 16 amino acids. CDR1 is LNHDA and CDR2 is SQIVND in the germline V gene (reference sequence). V lost 4 bases and J lost 2; bases outside the gene matches: 4. CDR3 protein: CASSSQGAPGANVLTF. In DNA, the CDR3 is TGTGCCAGTAGTAGCCAGGGGGCGCCTGGGGCCAACGTCCTGACTTTC.

The chain uses TRBV5-1 and TRBJ2-7; TRBD2 agrees at 7 bases. The J segment lost 3 bases and the V segment lost 3 bases, leaving 9 bases of the junction unmatched. CDR3 length equals 15 residues. Germline-derived CDR1 and CDR2 are SGHRS and YFSETQ. The CDR3 sequence: CASSSVASGNYEQYF. DNA of the CDR3: TGCGCCAGCAGCTCCGTCGCTAGCGGTAACTACGAGCAGTACTTC. Filled out from reference TRBV5-1 and TRBJ2-7, the complete variable domain reads KAGVTQTPRYLIKTRGQQVTLSCSPISGHRSVSWYQQTPGQGLQFLFEYFSETQRNKGNFPGRFSGRQFSNSRSEMNVSTLELGDSALYLCASSSVASGNYEQYFGPGTRLTVT.

The chain is built from TRBV7-2 and TRBJ2-7; 13 bases are shared with TRBD2. This CDR3 comprises 15 residues. V was clipped by 4 bases and J by 2 bases; unmatched bases: 2. The germline CDR1 and CDR2 sequences are SGHTA and FQGNSA. The chain's CDR3 is CASSSGLAGTYEQYF. DNA of the CDR3: TGTGCCAGCAGCTCGGGACTAGCGGGAACCTACGAGCAGTACTTC. The complete variable domain, with remaining parts taken from reference TRBV7-2 and TRBJ2-7, reads GAGVSQSPSNKVTEKGKDVELRCDPISGHTALYWYRQSLGQGLEFLIYFQGNSAPDKSGLPSDRFSAERTGGSVSTLTIQRTQQEDSAVYLCASSSGLAGTYEQYFGPGTRLTVT.

This sequence joins TRBV9 and TRBJ2-3; D uncertain. CDR1 and CDR2 from the germline V gene are SGDLS and YYNGEE. The CDR3 runs to 15 residues. The ends were cut back, 3 bases at V and 3 bases at J, with 14 bases in the middle. The CDR3: CASSGAGFGTDTQYF. The CDR3 DNA reads as TGTGCCAGCAGCGGGGCTGGGTTCGGGACAGATACGCAGTATTTT. The variable domain in full, completed from reference TRBV9 and TRBJ2-3, reads DSGVTQTPKHLITATGQRVTLRCSPRSGDLSVYWYQQSLDQGLQFLIQYYNGEERAKGNILERFSAQQFPDLHSELNLSSLELGDSALYFCASSGAGFGTDTQYFGPGTRLTVL.

The V call is TRBV9, the J call TRBJ2-5, with TRBD2 identical over 11 bases. V gave up 5 bases and J gave up 5 bases; unmatched junction bases: 11. The CDR3 totals 16 residues. Germline CDR1 and CDR2: SGDLS and YYNGEE. The CDR3 is CASSGGLAGGSETQYF. In DNA form, the CDR3 reads TGTGCCAGCAGTGGGGGGCTAGCGGGAGGATCGGAGACCCAGTACTTC.

This clone was detected only a few times. The chain recombines TRBV6-1 with TRBJ2-7, with TRBD1 matching 8 bases. This CDR3 comprises 14 residues. The trim removed 6 bases at V and 2 bases at J, leaving 6 bases unmatched. Germline V gene lookup returns CDR1 MNHNS and CDR2 SASEGT. As DNA, the CDR3 is TGTGCCAGCAGCGACAGGGGAGGAACCTACGAGCAGTACTTC. It encodes CASSDRGGTYEQYF.

This clone showed up just once. The rearrangement joins TRBV18 to TRBJ1-1, with 10 positions matching TRBD1. The CDR3 loop spans 14 amino acids. Germline V CDR1 and CDR2: KGHSH, LQKENI. The trim removed 6 bases at V and 2 bases at J, leaving 3 bases unmatched. CDR3 in DNA: TGTGCCAGCTCGCGACAGGGGGCAAACACTGAAGCTTTCTTT. Its protein product is CASSRQGANTEAFF.

The chain combines TRBV19 with TRBJ1-1; the D gene is possibly TRBD1 (5 bases). CDR1 is LNHDA, CDR2 SQIVND, per germline (reference sequence). The CDR3 loop spans 11 amino acids. The V and J ends lost 4 bases and 5 bases respectively, with 5 bases between them. The chain's CDR3 is CASSRGTEAFF. CDR3 in DNA: TGTGCCAGTAGTAGGGGGACTGAAGCTTTCTTT.